This T cell receptor (beta chain) was retrieved from a study of cytotoxic CD8 clonotypes in ibrutinib-treated CLL. The wider study: Each sample contained, on average, almost 260,000 productive templates and 75,000 to 100,000 productive rearrangements.

Trimming removed 4 bases from V and 3 bases from J, with 11 bases in between. The germline V gene encodes CDR1 SGHRS and CDR2 YFSETQ. The CDR3 sequence is 13 residues long. Study outcomes and limitations: Clonality was higher at ibrutinib response and returned toward baseline at progression. Public clonotypes showed up rarely, and on treatment they shrank or held steady. While tracking circulating CD8+ T-cell counts, baseline clonality exceeded that of age-matched healthy donors.

In regard to this clone: Antigen specificity is unknown.

Data came from immunoSEQ multiplex PCR; TCRdb stores just in-frame clones and leaves some out. The repertoire has 330,000 or so clones, 67% of them found once; the top ten carry about 5.9%. Material: PBMCs, obtained after 36 months of ibrutinib treatment. The gene calls are TRBV5-1 and TRBJ2-7; D not certain. The TCR sequence derives from a human donor with chronic lymphocytic leukemia. This CDR3 is CASSQPTDYEQYF. CDR3 nucleotide sequence: TGCGCCAGCAGCCAACCGACTGACTACGAGCAGTACTTC.